A single TCR beta chain is shown here with its context. Its antigen is as yet unknown. This specimen belongs to a study of cytomegalovirus exposure and HLA in healthy donors. Study-level information: Unique TCRs numbering some 77 million, obtained from HLA-typed donors, made up an early data release.

60 Vbeta and 13 Jbeta primers were used in PCR. Using immunoSEQ multiplex PCR, the repertoire was profiled, and TCRdb retains in-frame clones only, with some absent. Among roughly 170,000 clones listed, about 79% were seen once. The CDR3 covers 15 residues. Between the trimmed V and J ends, which lost 4 bases and 0 bases, there was a span of 7 bases. The germline gives CDR1 LNHDA, CDR2 SQIVND (reference sequence). Notes on the study in general: When a later analysis compared HLA-associated TCR beta chains with equally common others, the HLA-associated chains turned out to be more clonally expanded and to have lower generation probabilities. Earlier analysis looked at TCR beta V segments, and most were productive about 87% or about 30% of the time.

The TCR was taken from a girl aged 2 to 9 in good health and CMV-seropositive. The V gene is TRBV19, the J gene TRBJ2-6, with a weak D call TRBD2 (5 bases). The sequencing sample was made of PBMCs. CDR3: CASSTGNSGANVLTF. The CDR3 DNA reads as TGTGCCAGTAGTACCGGGAACTCTGGGGCCAACGTCCTGACTTTC.